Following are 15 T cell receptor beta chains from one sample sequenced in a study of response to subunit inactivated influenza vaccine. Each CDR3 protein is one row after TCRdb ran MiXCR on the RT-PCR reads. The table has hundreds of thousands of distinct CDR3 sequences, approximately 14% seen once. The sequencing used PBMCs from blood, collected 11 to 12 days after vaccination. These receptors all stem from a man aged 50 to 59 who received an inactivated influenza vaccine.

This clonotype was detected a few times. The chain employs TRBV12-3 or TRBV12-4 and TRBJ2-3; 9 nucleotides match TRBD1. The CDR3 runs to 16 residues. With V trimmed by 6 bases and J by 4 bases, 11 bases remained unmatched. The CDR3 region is CASSRGQGRASDTQYF. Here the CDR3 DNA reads TGTGCCAGCAGCAGAGGACAGGGGCGCGCATCAGATACGCAGTATTTT.

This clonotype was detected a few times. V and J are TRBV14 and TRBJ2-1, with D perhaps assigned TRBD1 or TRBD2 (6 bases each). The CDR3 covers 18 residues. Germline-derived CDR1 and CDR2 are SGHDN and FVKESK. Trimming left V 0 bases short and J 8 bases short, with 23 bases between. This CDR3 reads CASSQDRGRGLPGDEQFF. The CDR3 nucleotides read TGTGCCAGCAGCCAAGATCGTGGCAGGGGACTGCCTGGGGATGAGCAGTTCTTC.

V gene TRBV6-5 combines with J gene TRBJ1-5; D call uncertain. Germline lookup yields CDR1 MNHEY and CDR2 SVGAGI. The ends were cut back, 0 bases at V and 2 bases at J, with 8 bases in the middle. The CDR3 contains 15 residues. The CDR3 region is CASSYSRLGNQPQHF. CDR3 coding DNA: TGTGCCAGCAGTTACTCACGCCTGGGCAATCAGCCCCAGCATTTT.

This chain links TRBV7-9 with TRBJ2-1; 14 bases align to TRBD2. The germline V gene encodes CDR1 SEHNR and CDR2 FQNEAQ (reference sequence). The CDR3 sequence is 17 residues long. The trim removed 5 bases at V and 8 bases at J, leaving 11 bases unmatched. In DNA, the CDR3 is TGTGCCAGCAGCCGTTTTGGGACTAGCGGGGGTGGGGATGAGCAGTTCTTC. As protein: CASSRFGTSGGGDEQFF. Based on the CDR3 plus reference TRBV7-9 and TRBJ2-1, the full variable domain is DTGVSQNPRHKITKRGQNVTFRCDPISEHNRLYWYRQTLGQGPEFLTYFQNEAQLEKSRLLSDRFSAERPKGSFSTLEIQRTEQGDSAMYLCASSRFGTSGGGDEQFFGPGTRLTVL.

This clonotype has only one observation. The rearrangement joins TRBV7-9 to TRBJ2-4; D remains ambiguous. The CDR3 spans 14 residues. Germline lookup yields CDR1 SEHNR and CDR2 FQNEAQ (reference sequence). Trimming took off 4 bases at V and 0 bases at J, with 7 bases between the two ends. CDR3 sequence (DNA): TGTGCCAGCAGCTATAGTGGAGCCAAAAACATTCAGTACTTC. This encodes CASSYSGAKNIQYF. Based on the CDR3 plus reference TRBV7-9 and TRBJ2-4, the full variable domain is DTGVSQNPRHKITKRGQNVTFRCDPISEHNRLYWYRQTLGQGPEFLTYFQNEAQLEKSRLLSDRFSAERPKGSFSTLEIQRTEQGDSAMYLCASSYSGAKNIQYFGAGTRLSVL.

CDR3 DNA: TGTGCCACCAGCAGAGATACTGCGAACACCGGGGAGCTGTTTTTT. Translating it yields CATSRDTANTGELFF. The rearrangement links TRBV15 to TRBJ2-2; D gene unclear. Deletions cut 0 bases from V and 0 bases from J, with 5 bases between. This CDR3 has 15 amino acids. CDR1 LNHNV and CDR2 YYDKDF come from the germline V gene (reference sequence). The full variable domain, its missing parts supplied by reference TRBV15 and TRBJ2-2, is DAMVIQNPRYQVTQFGKPVTLSCSQTLNHNVMYWYQQKSSQAPKLLFHYYDKDFNNEADTPDNFQSRRPNTSFCFLDIRSPGLGDTAMYLCATSRDTANTGELFFGEGSRLTVL.

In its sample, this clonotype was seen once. CDR3 coding DNA: TGTGCCAGTAGTATACGCCGGGGACATATGAACGAGCAGTACTTC. Protein sequence: CASSIRRGHMNEQYF. This chain uses TRBV19 with TRBJ2-7; D possibly corresponds to TRBD1 (6 bases). This CDR3 contains 15 residues. Trimming left V 2 bases short and J 5 bases short, with 16 bases between. From germline, CDR1 is LNHDA and CDR2 SQIVND (reference sequence).

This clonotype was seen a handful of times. CDR3 sequence reads: CASSPGPLGSEAFF. In nucleotides, the CDR3 is TGTGCCAGCAGCCCAGGGCCCCTTGGATCTGAAGCTTTCTTT. The chain employs TRBV7-2 and TRBJ1-1; TRBD1 might be the D (5 bases). V lost 5 bases to trimming and J lost 6 bases, with 16 bases between them. The CDR3 runs to 14 residues. Germline V gives CDR1 SGHTA, CDR2 FQGNSA.

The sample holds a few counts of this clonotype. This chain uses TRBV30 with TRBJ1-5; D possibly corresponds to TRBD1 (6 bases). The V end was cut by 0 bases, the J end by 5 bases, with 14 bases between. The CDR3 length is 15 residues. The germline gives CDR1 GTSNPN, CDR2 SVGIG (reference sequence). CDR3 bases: TGTGCCTGGAGTGTAATGTGGGGGCAAGATCAGCCCCAGCATTTT. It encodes CAWSVMWGQDQPQHF.

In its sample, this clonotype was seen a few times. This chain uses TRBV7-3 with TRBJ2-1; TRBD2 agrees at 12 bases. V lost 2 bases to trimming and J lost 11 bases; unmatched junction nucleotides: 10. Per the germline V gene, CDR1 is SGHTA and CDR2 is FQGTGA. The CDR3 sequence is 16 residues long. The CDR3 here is CASSLSGTSGLRQQFF. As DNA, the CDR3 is TGTGCCAGCAGCTTATCCGGGACTAGCGGGCTTAGGCAGCAGTTCTTC.

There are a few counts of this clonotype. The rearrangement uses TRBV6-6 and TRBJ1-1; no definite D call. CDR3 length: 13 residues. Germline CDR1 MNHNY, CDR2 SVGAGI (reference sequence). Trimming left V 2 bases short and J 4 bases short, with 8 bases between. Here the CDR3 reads CASSYPGLTEAFF. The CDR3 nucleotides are TGTGCCAGCAGTTACCCGGGTCTCACTGAAGCTTTCTTT.

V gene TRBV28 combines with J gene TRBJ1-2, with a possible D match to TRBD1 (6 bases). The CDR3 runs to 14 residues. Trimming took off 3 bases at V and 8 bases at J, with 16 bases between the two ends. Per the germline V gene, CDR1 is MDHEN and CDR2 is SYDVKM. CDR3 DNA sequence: TGTGCCAGCAGTTTTGGGGGGCGGATATCGGGCTACACCTTC. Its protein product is CASSFGGRISGYTF.

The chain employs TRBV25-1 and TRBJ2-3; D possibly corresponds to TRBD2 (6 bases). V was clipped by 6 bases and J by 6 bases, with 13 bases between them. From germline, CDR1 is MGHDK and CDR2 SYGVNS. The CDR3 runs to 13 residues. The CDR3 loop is CASSRTSLDTQYF. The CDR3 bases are TGTGCCAGCAGCCGAACTAGCTTGGATACGCAGTATTTT. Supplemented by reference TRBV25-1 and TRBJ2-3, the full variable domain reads EADIYQTPRYLVIGTGKKITLECSQTMGHDKMYWYQQDPGMELHLIHYSYGVNSTEKGDLSSESTVSRIRTEHFPLTLESARPSHTSQYLCASSRTSLDTQYFGPGTRLTVL.

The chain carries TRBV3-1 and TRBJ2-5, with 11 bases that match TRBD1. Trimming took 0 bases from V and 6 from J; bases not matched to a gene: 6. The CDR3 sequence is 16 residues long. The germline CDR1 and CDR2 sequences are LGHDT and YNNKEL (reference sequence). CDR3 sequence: CASSQDLGTGGKTQYF. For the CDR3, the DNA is TGTGCCAGCAGCCAAGATTTAGGGACAGGGGGGAAGACCCAGTACTTC.

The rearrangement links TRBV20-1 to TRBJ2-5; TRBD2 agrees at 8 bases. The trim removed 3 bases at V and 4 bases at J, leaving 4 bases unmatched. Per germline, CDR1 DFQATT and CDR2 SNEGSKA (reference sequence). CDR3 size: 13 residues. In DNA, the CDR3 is TGCAGTGCTAGCACAGCGGGGGCAGAGACCCAGTACTTC. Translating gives CSASTAGAETQYF.